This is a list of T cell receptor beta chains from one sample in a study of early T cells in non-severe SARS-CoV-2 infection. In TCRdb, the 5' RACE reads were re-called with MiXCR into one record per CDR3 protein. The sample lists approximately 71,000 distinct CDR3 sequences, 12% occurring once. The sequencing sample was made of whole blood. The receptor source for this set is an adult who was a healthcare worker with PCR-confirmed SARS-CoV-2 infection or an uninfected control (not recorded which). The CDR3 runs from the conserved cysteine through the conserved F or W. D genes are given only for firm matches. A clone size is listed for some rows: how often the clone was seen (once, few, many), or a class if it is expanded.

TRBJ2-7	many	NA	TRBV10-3	TGTGCCATCAGTGGGACGGAAAGCGCCTACGAGCAGTACTTC	CAISGTESAYEQYF
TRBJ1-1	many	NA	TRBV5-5	TGTGCCAGCAGATCGGACGGCCAGAACACTGAAGCTTTCTTT	CASRSDGQNTEAFF
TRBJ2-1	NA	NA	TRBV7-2	TGTGCCAGCAGCCCTCAAGGCTATGAGCAGTTCTTC	CASSPQGYEQFF
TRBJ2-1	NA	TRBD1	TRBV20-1	TGCAGCACAGGGGGCGGGTTCCGCTACAATGAGCAGTTCTTC	CSTGGGFRYNEQFF
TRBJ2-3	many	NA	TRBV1	TGCACCAGCAGCCAAGGTTATACTAGCGGGGGAACAGATACGCAGTATTTT	CTSSQGYTSGGTDTQYF
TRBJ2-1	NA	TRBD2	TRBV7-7	TGTGCTAGCAGCTTAGATCCGCCCGGACTAGCGGGCAATGAGCAGTTCTTC	CASSLDPPGLAGNEQFF
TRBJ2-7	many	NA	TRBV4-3	TGCGCCAGCAGCCTCCAGAAGGGCAGCCCCTACGAGCAGTACTTC	CASSLQKGSPYEQYF
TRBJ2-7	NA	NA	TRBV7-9	TGTGCCAGCAGCTTAGCAGGACCCTACGAGCAGTACTTC	CASSLAGPYEQYF
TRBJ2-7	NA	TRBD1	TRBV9	TGTGCCAGCAGCGCGGGACAGGGTACCCACGAGCAGTACTTC	CASSAGQGTHEQYF
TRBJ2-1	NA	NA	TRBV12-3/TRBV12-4	TGTGCCGGGTCAGGGGAATACAATGAGCAGTTCTTC	CAGSGEYNEQFF
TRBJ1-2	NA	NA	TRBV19	TGTGCCAGTAGTATCCGTTCGGAGGACTACACCTTC	CASSIRSEDYTF
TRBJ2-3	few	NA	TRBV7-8	TGTGCCAGCAGCCCCCGACGTGACACAGATACGCAGTATTTT	CASSPRRDTDTQYF
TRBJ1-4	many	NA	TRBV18	TGTGCCAGCTCATCCCCCCTCAGGGCGTCGGTAGAAAAACTGTTTTTT	CASSSPLRASVEKLFF
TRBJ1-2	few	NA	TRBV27	TGTGCCAGCAGAGGTTTAGAGAACCTTTATGGCTACACCTTC	CASRGLENLYGYTF
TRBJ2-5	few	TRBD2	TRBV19	TGTGCCAGTAGTATAGGGCGGGGGGGACAAGAGACCCAGTACTTC	CASSIGRGGQETQYF
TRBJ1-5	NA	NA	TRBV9	TGTGCCAGCGGAGGGAGCAATCAGCCCCAGCATTTT	CASGGSNQPQHF
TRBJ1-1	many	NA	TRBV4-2	TGTGCCAGCAGCCAAGGCTTGGCCCAGCCGAACACTGAAGCTTTCTTT	CASSQGLAQPNTEAFF
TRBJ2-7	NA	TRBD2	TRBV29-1	TGCAGCGTTGCCGTTTTGGGGGGGACGGTCCCCGAGCAGTACTTC	CSVAVLGGTVPEQYF
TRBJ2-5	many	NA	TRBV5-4	TGTGCCAGCAGCATGACCGGACGGAACCAAGAGACCCAGTACTTC	CASSMTGRNQETQYF
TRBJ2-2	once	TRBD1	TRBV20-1	TGCAGTGCTAGCGGGACAGGGGGCTCCGGGGAGCTGTTTTTT	CSASGTGGSGELFF
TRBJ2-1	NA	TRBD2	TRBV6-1	TGTGCCAGCAGACTGACTAGCGGGGGTGGCAATGAGCAGTTCTTC	CASRLTSGGGNEQFF
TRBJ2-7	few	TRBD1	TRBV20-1	TGCAGTGCTAGGAGAGGACAGGGACTCGGTGAGCAGTACTTC	CSARRGQGLGEQYF
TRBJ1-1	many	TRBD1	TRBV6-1	TGTGCCAGCAGTGATCCGGGACAGGGAAACACTGAAGCTTTCTTT	CASSDPGQGNTEAFF
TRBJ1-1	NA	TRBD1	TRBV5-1	TGCGCCAGCAGAGGACAGGGGACCACTGAAGCTTTCTTT	CASRGQGTTEAFF
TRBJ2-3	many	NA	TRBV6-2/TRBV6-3	TGTGCCAGCAGTTACAAGTGGGATACGCAGTATTTT	CASSYKWDTQYF
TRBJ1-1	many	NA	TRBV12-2	TGTGCAAGTCGCCTCAAACAGGGGTGGAACACTGAAGCTTTCTTT	CASRLKQGWNTEAFF
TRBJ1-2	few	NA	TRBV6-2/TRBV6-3	TGTGCCAGCAGCCGCATTAACTATGGCTACACCTTC	CASSRINYGYTF
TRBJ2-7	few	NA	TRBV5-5	TGTGCCAGCAGCTTGTCATGGGGTTACGAGCAGTACTTC	CASSLSWGYEQYF
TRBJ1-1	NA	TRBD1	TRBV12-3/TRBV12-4	TGTGCCAGCAGTGTCCGACAGGGTGCTGAAGCTTTCTTT	CASSVRQGAEAFF
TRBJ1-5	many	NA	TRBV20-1	TGCAGTGCTAGAAGGAGCGGGGCGGGCAATCAGCCCCAGCATTTT	CSARRSGAGNQPQHF
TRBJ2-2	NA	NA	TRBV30	TGTGCCTGGAGTGTACTAGGGGTCAACACCGGGGAGCTGTTTTTT	CAWSVLGVNTGELFF
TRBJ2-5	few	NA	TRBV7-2	TGTGCCAGCAGCTTAGTTGCCAGAGCCCAAGAGACCCAGTACTTC	CASSLVARAQETQYF
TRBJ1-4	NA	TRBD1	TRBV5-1	TGCGCCAGCAGCTTGGCGGGACAGGGGATTGAAAAACTGTTTTTT	CASSLAGQGIEKLFF
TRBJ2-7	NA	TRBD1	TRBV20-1	TGCAGTGCTAGAACCGGGACAGGGGGCTACGAGCAGTACTTC	CSARTGTGGYEQYF
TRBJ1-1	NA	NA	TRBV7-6	TGTGCCAGCATGGGACTTACGAACACTGAAGCTTTCTTT	CASMGLTNTEAFF
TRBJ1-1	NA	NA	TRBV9	TGTGCCAGCAGCGGACCAGGGCGGAAGGGAGGGTCTGAAGCTTTCTTT	CASSGPGRKGGSEAFF
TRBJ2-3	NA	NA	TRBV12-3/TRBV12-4	TGTGCCAGCAGTCTCCTCCACACAGATACGCAGTATTTT	CASSLLHTDTQYF
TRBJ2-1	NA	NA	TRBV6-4	TGTGCCAGCAGTGACCGATACAATGAGCAGTTCTTC	CASSDRYNEQFF
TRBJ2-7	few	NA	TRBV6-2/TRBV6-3	TGTGCCAGCGATCGCGAACCAGGGCGCTACGAGCAGTACTTC	CASDREPGRYEQYF
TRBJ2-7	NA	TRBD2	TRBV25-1	TGTGCCAGCAGTGAATCTTCAGCGGGGAAGCACGAGCAGTACTTC	CASSESSAGKHEQYF
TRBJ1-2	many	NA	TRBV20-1	TGCAGTGCTAGATCACCGGACTCTACGACCTATGGCTACACCTTC	CSARSPDSTTYGYTF
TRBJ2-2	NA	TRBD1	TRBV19	TGTGCCAGTAGTATCAGGACAGGATTGAACACCGGGGAGCTGTTTTTT	CASSIRTGLNTGELFF
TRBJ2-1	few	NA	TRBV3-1	TGTGCCAGCAGCCAAGCGAGCAATGAGCAGTTCTTC	CASSQASNEQFF
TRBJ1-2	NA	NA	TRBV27	TGTGCCAGCAGCCCCCGATCGAACTATGGCTACACCTTC	CASSPRSNYGYTF
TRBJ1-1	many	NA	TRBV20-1	TGCAGTGCTAGCCGTGACACCACTGAAGCTTTCTTT	CSASRDTTEAFF
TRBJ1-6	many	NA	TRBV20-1	TGCAGTGCTAGGCCCGGGGGGAATTCACCCCTCCACTTT	CSARPGGNSPLHF
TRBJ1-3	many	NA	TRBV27	TGTGCCAGCAGTGGGGCTGGAAACACCATATATTTT	CASSGAGNTIYF
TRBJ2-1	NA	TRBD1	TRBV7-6	TGTGCCAGCAGCTCCCGGGACAGGGGGTACAATGAGCAGTTCTTC	CASSSRDRGYNEQFF
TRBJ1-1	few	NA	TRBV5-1	TGCGCCAGCATGAACAGGCCGATGAACACTGAAGCTTTCTTT	CASMNRPMNTEAFF
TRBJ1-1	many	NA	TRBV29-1	TGCAGCGTTGGCTGGAGGTTGTCGAACACTGAAGCTTTCTTT	CSVGWRLSNTEAFF
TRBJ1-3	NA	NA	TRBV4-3	TGCGCCAGCAGCCGCGGAGTCTCTGGAAACACCATATATTTT	CASSRGVSGNTIYF
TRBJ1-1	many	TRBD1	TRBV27	TGTGCCAGCCGAGACAGGGCCCGCACTGAAGCTTTCTTT	CASRDRARTEAFF
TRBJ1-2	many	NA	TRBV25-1	TGTGCCAGTTCCGATAGGTATGGCTACACCTTC	CASSDRYGYTF
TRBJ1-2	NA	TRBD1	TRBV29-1	TGCAGCGGAGGAGCGGGACAGGGCTATGGCTACACCTTC	CSGGAGQGYGYTF